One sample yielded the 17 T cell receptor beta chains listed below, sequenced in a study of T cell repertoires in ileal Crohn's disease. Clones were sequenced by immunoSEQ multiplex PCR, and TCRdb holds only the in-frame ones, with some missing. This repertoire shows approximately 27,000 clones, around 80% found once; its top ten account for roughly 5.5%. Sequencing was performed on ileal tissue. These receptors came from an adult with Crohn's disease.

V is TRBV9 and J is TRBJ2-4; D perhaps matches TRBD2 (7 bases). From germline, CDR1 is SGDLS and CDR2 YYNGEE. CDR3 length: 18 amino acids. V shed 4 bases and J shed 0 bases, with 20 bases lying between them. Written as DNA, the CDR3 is TGTGCCAGCAGCCCGGCGGCGGGGGCGGTGGGAGCCAAAAACATTCAGTACTTC. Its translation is CASSPAAGAVGAKNIQYF.

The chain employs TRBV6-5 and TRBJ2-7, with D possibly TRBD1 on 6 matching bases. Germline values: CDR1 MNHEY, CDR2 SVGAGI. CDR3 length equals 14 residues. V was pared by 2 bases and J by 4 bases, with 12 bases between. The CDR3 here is CASSYSRRGYEQYF. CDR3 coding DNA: TGTGCCAGCAGTTACAGTCGCAGGGGATACGAGCAGTACTTC.

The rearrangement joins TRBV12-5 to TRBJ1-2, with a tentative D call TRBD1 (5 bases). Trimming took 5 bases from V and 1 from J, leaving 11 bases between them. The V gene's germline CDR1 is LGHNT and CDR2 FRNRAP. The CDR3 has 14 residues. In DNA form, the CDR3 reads TGTGCTAGTGGTCAAGTGACAGATAACTATGGCTACACCTTC. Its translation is CASGQVTDNYGYTF.

Here the CDR3 DNA reads TGTGCCAGCAGCTGGGGACAAGGCAATCAGCCCCAGCATTTT. Its protein is CASSWGQGNQPQHF. The chain has TRBV5-6 and TRBJ1-5; D perhaps matches TRBD1 (6 bases). V was shortened by 3 bases and J by 2 bases, with 9 bases between the two germline ends. The CDR3 covers 14 residues. The germline gives CDR1 SGHDT, CDR2 YYEEEE.

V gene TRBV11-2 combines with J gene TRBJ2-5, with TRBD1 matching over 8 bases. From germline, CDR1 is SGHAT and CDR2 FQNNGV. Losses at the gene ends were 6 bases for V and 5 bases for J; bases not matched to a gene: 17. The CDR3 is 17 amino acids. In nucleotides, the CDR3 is TGTGCCAGCAGTCCGCGTCCCGGGACAGGTCATAAGGAGACCCAGTACTTC. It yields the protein CASSPRPGTGHKETQYF.

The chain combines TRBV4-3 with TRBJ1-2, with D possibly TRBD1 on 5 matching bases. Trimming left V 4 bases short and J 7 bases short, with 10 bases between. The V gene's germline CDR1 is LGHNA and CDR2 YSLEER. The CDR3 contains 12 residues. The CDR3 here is CASSPGRGGYTF. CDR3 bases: TGCGCCAGCAGCCCCGGGAGGGGTGGCTACACCTTC.

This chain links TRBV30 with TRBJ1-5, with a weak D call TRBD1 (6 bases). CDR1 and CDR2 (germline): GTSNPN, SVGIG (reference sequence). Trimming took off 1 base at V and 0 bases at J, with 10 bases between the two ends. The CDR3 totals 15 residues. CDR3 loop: CAWSAGTSSNQPQHF. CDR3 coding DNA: TGTGCCTGGAGTGCCGGGACAAGTAGCAATCAGCCCCAGCATTTT.

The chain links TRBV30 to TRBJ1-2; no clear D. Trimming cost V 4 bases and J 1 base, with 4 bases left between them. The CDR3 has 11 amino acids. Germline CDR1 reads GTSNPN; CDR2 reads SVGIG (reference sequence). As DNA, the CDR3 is TGTGCCTGGAATCTTAACTATGGCTACACCTTC. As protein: CAWNLNYGYTF.

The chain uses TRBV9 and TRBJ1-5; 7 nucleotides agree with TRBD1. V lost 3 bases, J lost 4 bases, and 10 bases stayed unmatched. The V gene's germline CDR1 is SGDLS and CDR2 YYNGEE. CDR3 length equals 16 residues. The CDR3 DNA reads TGTGCCAGCAGCGCCCACTCGGACAGGCTAAATCAGCCCCAGCATTTT. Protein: CASSAHSDRLNQPQHF.

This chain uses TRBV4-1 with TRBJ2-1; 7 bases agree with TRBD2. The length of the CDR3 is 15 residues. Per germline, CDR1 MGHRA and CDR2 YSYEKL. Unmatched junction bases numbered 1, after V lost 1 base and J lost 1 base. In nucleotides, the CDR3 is TGCGCCAGCAGCCAAGCCGGGGGGTCCTACAATGAGCAGTTCTTC. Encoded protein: CASSQAGGSYNEQFF.

CDR3 nucleotides: TGTGCCAGCAGTTCCGGGACAGGGCCAATGCGAGTCTATGGCTACACCTTC. Its protein product is CASSSGTGPMRVYGYTF. The chain links TRBV7-2 to TRBJ1-2; 9 bases line up with TRBD1. The CDR3 contains 17 residues. The V segment lost 6 bases and the J segment 4 bases; nucleotides outside the gene matches: 15. CDR1 and CDR2 (germline): SGHTA, FQGNSA.

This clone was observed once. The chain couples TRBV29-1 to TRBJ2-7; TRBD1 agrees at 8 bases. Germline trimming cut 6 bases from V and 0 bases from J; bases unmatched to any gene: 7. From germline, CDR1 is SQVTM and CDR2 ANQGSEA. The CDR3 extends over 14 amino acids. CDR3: CSVRRTGSSYEQYF. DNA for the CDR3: TGCAGCGTCCGCCGGACAGGGAGCTCCTACGAGCAGTACTTC.

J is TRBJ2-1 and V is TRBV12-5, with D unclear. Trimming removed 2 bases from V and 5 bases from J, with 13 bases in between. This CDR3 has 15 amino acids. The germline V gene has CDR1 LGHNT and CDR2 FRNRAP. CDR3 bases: TGTGCTAGTGGTTTGTCCCCCCATCCAAACAATGAGCAGTTCTTC. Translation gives CASGLSPHPNNEQFF.

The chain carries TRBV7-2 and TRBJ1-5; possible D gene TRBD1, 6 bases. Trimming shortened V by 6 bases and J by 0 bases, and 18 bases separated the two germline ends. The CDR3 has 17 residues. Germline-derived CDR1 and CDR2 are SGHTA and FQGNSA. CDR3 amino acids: CASRNRGASYSNQPQHF. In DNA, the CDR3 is TGTGCCAGCAGAAACCGGGGGGCCTCCTATAGCAATCAGCCCCAGCATTTT.

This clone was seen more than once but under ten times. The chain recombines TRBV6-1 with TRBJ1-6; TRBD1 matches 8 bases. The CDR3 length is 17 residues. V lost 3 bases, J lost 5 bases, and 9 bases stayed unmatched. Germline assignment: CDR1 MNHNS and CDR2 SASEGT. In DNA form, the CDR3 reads TGTGCCAGCAGTGATAGAGACAGGGGAGGAAATAATTCACCCCTCCACTTT. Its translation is CASSDRDRGGNNSPLHF.

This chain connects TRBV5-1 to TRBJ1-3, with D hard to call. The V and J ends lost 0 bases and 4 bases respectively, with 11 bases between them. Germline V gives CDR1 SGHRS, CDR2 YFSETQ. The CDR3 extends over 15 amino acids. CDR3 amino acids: CASSLGGDPGNTIYF. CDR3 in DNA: TGCGCCAGCAGCTTGGGCGGAGACCCCGGAAACACCATATATTTT.

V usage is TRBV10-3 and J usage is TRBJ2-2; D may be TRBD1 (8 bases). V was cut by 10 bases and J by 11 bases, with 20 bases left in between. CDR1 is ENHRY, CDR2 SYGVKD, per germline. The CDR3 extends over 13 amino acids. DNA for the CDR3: TGTGCCAGTGCCCACAGGGGGGGCGTCGAGCTGTTTTTT. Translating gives CASAHRGGVELFF.